This T cell receptor (beta chain) comes out of a study of blood T cell repertoires in COVID-19. Study information: Sites in the United States, Italy and Spain provided acute and convalescent COVID-19 samples.

The assay was immunoSEQ multiplex PCR, and TCRdb's table has in-frame clones only and misses some. This table has 150,000 to 200,000 clones, around 88% appearing once. Living in 24 US areas, the participants were between roughly 18 and 90 years of age. The ends lost 1 base at V and 4 bases at J; junction bases unmatched: 3. The germline V gene has CDR1 SGHTA and CDR2 FQGNSA. There are 15 residues in the CDR3. What was sequenced was PBMCs or T cells enriched from blood (not recorded which). This chain joins TRBV7-2 and TRBJ1-5; 8 nucleotides line up with TRBD1. The clonotype was recovered from a woman in her fifties or sixties in a cohort exposed to, infected with or recovered from COVID-19 (not recorded which). The CDR3 DNA reads TGTGCCAGCAGCTTAGGGACAGGGAATAATCAGCCCCAGCATTTT. Translating gives CASSLGTGNNQPQHF.